Included here is one TCR beta chain sequence, with context. TCRdb's copy holds only in-frame clones and misses some; the assay was immunoSEQ multiplex PCR. This table has approximately 94,000 clones, approximately 90% appearing once. The sample originates from a study of OX40 agonist ivuxolimab in advanced cancers. Germline CDR1 and CDR2: MGHRA and YSYEKL. The junction had 7 bases not matched to a gene; V was cut back by 2 bases and J by 2 bases. CDR3 length equals 17 residues. The chain has TRBV4-1 and TRBJ2-2; TRBD1 matches at 8 bases. This receptor was taken from an adult with an advanced solid tumor such as melanoma, head and neck, liver or kidney cancer. Sample: CD4+ or CD8+ T cells sorted from blood, taken in a trial of the OX40 agonist ivuxolimab. CDR3 sequence reads: CASSQIGTGRNTGELFF. The CDR3 coding sequence is TGCGCCAGCAGCCAAATCGGGACAGGACGAAACACCGGGGAGCTGTTTTTT.